Following are 22 T cell receptor beta chains from one sample sequenced in a study of identical twins. MiXCR was run by TCRdb on the 5' RACE reads, yielding one entry per CDR3 protein. This sample carries about 720,000 distinct CDR3 sequences, 8.5% to 9% of them seen once, and the ten largest clones take around 0.98%. Separately, the same data were catalogued under a study of yellow fever vaccine responses in identical twins.

Sequenced input: PBMCs. These receptor sequences come from a woman younger than 30 in good health.

This chain uses TRBV29-1 with TRBJ2-7; a weak D match, TRBD2 (6 bases). From germline, CDR1 is SQVTM and CDR2 ANQGSEA. This CDR3 region has 14 residues. The V end lost 4 bases, the J end lost 0 bases, and 13 bases lay between the germline ends. The CDR3: CSVVGGGSSYEQYF. The CDR3 DNA is TGCAGCGTTGTGGGCGGAGGGAGCTCCTACGAGCAGTACTTC.

The chain recombines TRBV5-1 with TRBJ2-5; D uncertain. The CDR3 runs to 15 residues. Trimming cost V 0 bases and J 6 bases, with 15 bases left between them. Looked up from germline, CDR1 is SGHRS and CDR2 is YFSETQ. The CDR3 DNA is TGCGCCAGCAGCTTGGAAGGGCCACTTCAGAAGACCCAGTACTTC. Translation gives CASSLEGPLQKTQYF.

This chain joins TRBV7-2 and TRBJ2-7; possible D gene TRBD1, 6 bases. This CDR3 has 11 residues. V lost 10 bases and J lost 4, with 11 bases in between. Germline V lookup: CDR1 SGHTA, CDR2 FQGNSA. For the CDR3, the DNA is TGTGCCACACAAGGGGGTTACGAGCAGTACTTC. This sequence encodes CATQGGYEQYF.

This rearrangement joins TRBV28 to TRBJ2-2; 9 bases are a match to TRBD1. The junction had 11 bases not matched to a gene; V was cut back by 6 bases and J by 6 bases. CDR3 length: 16 amino acids. Germline V gives CDR1 MDHEN, CDR2 SYDVKM. The CDR3, as DNA: TGTGCCAGCAGACCAAATACAGGGGGCTTAGCCGGGGAGCTGTTTTTT. Protein: CASRPNTGGLAGELFF.

This clonotype has at least ten counts. The chain carries TRBV12-3 or TRBV12-4 and TRBJ2-2; the match to TRBD1 covers 8 bases. CDR3 length equals 15 residues. V lost 6 bases, J lost 8 bases, and 11 bases stayed unmatched. CDR3: CASSSLQGAPGELFF. Here the CDR3 DNA reads TGTGCCAGCAGCAGCCTTCAGGGGGCCCCTGGGGAGCTGTTTTTT.

This clonotype appeared a single time. One base away lies a much larger clone, so this may be a sequencing read error. CDR3 amino acids: CTSSLKTAYEQYF. CDR3 coding DNA: TGTACCAGCAGTTTAAAAACAGCCTACGAGCAGTACTTC. The chain joins TRBV12-3 or TRBV12-4 to TRBJ2-7; D remains unclear. The length of the CDR3 is 13 residues.

This clonotype was detected many times. The genes are TRBV5-1 and TRBJ2-1, with 7 bases lining up with TRBD2. V trimming: 3 bases; J trimming: 9 bases; junction bases outside the gene matches: 9. The CDR3 runs to 14 residues. From germline, CDR1 is SGHRS and CDR2 YFSETQ. DNA for the CDR3: TGCGCCAGCAGCTCAGGTAGCGGGTTCAGTGAGCAGTTCTTC. Protein sequence: CASSSGSGFSEQFF.

This clonotype was detected many times. The genes are TRBV28 and TRBJ2-4; 9 nucleotides match TRBD1. V was pared by 2 bases and J by 9 bases, with 8 bases of the junction left unmatched. The CDR3 runs to 15 residues. Germline values: CDR1 MDHEN, CDR2 SYDVKM. In DNA form, the CDR3 reads TGTGCCAGCAGTTTAAGGGACAGGGACTGGGTCATTCAGTACTTC. Translating it yields CASSLRDRDWVIQYF.

The chain uses TRBV7-9 and TRBJ2-1, with D possibly TRBD2 on 6 matching bases. The germline V and J ends were trimmed by 1 base and 2 bases, with 12 bases remaining between them. Germline V gene data show CDR1 as SEHNR and CDR2 as FQNEAQ (reference sequence). CDR3 size: 16 residues. CDR3 region: CASSLGWREAYNEQFF. The CDR3 nucleotides are TGTGCCAGCAGCTTAGGTTGGAGGGAGGCCTACAATGAGCAGTTCTTC.

This clonotype has a handful of counts. The CDR3 sequence: CASSRSGTGKPAEQFF. DNA for the CDR3: TGTGCCAGCAGCCGCTCCGGGACAGGGAAGCCTGCTGAGCAGTTCTTC. This chain joins TRBV3-1 and TRBJ2-1; 9 bases align to TRBD1. The CDR3 runs to 16 residues. J gave up 9 bases and V 4 bases, and 13 bases lay outside the gene matches. Germline lookup yields CDR1 LGHDT and CDR2 YNNKEL (reference sequence).

This clonotype appeared a few times. V is TRBV5-1 and J is TRBJ2-3; no firm D call. This CDR3 is 13 amino acids long. Looked up from germline, CDR1 is SGHRS and CDR2 is YFSETQ. Deletions cut 4 bases from V and 6 bases from J, with 12 bases between. Here the CDR3 reads CASSRFPRDTQYF. DNA for the CDR3: TGCGCCAGCAGCCGCTTCCCGCGGGATACGCAGTATTTT.

This clonotype was recorded many times. The CDR3 DNA is TGTGCCACCCAGGAGGACCGAACAGATACGCAGTATTTT. Translation: CATQEDRTDTQYF. V usage is TRBV24-1 and J usage is TRBJ2-3; D might be TRBD2 (5 bases). Trimming took off 9 bases at V and 3 bases at J, with 12 bases between the two ends. The CDR3 spans 13 residues. CDR1 KGHDR and CDR2 SFDVKD come from the germline V gene.

The sample holds many counts of this clonotype. The rearrangement uses TRBV7-9 and TRBJ2-3; 9 nucleotides match TRBD2. Germline V gene data show CDR1 as SEHNR and CDR2 as FQNEAQ (reference sequence). The CDR3 length is 16 residues. J was trimmed by 1 base and V by 4 bases; bases with no gene match: 6. In DNA, the CDR3 is TGTGCCAGCAGCTCTCCGGGACTAGCTGGCACAGATACGCAGTATTTT. Amino acids: CASSSPGLAGTDTQYF.

The sample holds many counts of this clonotype. CDR3 sequence: CASSQVRYEQYF. CDR3 DNA: TGTGCCAGCAGCCAAGTACGCTACGAGCAGTACTTC. V and J are TRBV3-1 and TRBJ2-7; no clear D gene. This CDR3 has 12 residues. The germline V gene has CDR1 LGHDT and CDR2 YNNKEL (reference sequence). Trimming cost V 1 base and J 3 bases, with 4 bases left between them.

V is TRBV24-1 and J is TRBJ2-3, with unresolved D. The germline V gene has CDR1 KGHDR and CDR2 SFDVKD. V shed 0 bases and J shed 4 bases, with 22 bases lying between them. This CDR3 spans 19 amino acids. The CDR3 is CATSDLRLRRTYSPDTQYF. The DNA for the CDR3 is TGTGCCACCAGTGATTTGAGACTCCGTAGGACGTATAGTCCAGATACGCAGTATTTT.

This clonotype was found a few times. The CDR3 sequence is CASSDRWGYTF. The CDR3 nucleotides read TGTGCCAGCAGTGACAGGTGGGGCTACACCTTC. J is TRBJ1-2 and V is TRBV2; no clear D. Per the germline V gene, CDR1 is SNHLY and CDR2 is FYNNEI. CDR3 length: 11 amino acids. V gave up 3 bases and J gave up 8 bases, with 7 bases separating them.

This clonotype was observed at least ten times. J is TRBJ2-1 and V is TRBV14, with unresolved D. This CDR3 has 14 residues. V gave up 1 base and J gave up 9 bases, with 13 bases separating them. Looked up from germline, CDR1 is SGHDN and CDR2 is FVKESK. CDR3 region: CASSQVGSWTEQFF. CDR3 sequence (DNA): TGTGCCAGCAGCCAAGTGGGGTCATGGACTGAGCAGTTCTTC.

Many counts were recorded for this clonotype. Written as DNA, the CDR3 is TGTGCCACCAGCCGACAGAAAGAGACCCAGTACTTC. Its protein is CATSRQKETQYF. This rearrangement joins TRBV15 to TRBJ2-5; D is possibly TRBD1 (5 bases). With 5 bases removed from V and 3 bases from J, the gap between germline ends came to 7 bases. The CDR3 is made up of 12 amino acids. CDR1 LNHNV and CDR2 YYDKDF come from the germline V gene (reference sequence).

The chain uses TRBV20-1 and TRBJ2-3; TRBD2 matches 7 bases. V shed 6 bases and J 11 bases; nucleotides not matched to a gene: 8. Germline V lookup: CDR1 DFQATT, CDR2 SNEGSKA (reference sequence). This CDR3 has 11 residues. The CDR3 is CSADTSARQYF. The DNA for the CDR3 is TGCAGTGCAGACACTAGCGCCCGGCAGTATTTT.

The CDR3 region has the DNA TGTGCCAGCAGTTTAGCGGGGGTTTTGGTCGAGCAGTACTTC. It yields the protein CASSLAGVLVEQYF. The V and J genes are TRBV28 and TRBJ2-7; TRBD2 agrees at 7 bases. CDR1 is MDHEN and CDR2 is SYDVKM in the germline V gene. The V gene end was trimmed by 2 bases and the J gene end by 6 bases; junction bases not matched to a gene: 7. The CDR3 is 14 residues long.

This clonotype has at least ten counts. V usage is TRBV2 and J usage is TRBJ2-3; D is unresolved. Trimming pared 6 bases from V and 5 bases from J, leaving 12 bases between. The length of the CDR3 is 13 residues. CDR1 SNHLY and CDR2 FYNNEI come from the germline V gene. The CDR3 here is CASSSDIQDTQYF. In nucleotides, the CDR3 is TGTGCCAGCAGCTCAGACATTCAAGATACGCAGTATTTT.

On this clonotype itself: A single base separates this from a much larger clone, so it may be a read error. CDR3 nucleotide sequence: TGTGCCAGCAGCTTCACTGAGCAGTTCTTC. It yields the protein CASSFTEQFF. The chain has TRBV7-2 and TRBJ2-1; D is uncertain. CDR3 length: 10 amino acids. Germline CDR1 SGHTA, CDR2 FQGNSA. Trimming took 3 bases from V and 9 from J, leaving 3 bases between them.